This T cell receptor beta chain was profiled in a study of T cells in Graves' hyperthyroidism and ophthalmopathy. The germline CDR1 and CDR2 sequences are DFQATT and SNEGSKA (reference sequence). The CDR3 sequence is 12 residues long. Trimming shortened V by 3 bases and J by 1 base, and 7 bases separated the two germline ends. Orbital computed tomography and thyroid ultrasound, together with serum TRAb and thyroxine and clinical symptoms, were used for diagnoses. The study's findings and limits: Also found in blood were most expanded thyroid clonotypes above 0.001.

RNA transcripts were the template for amplifying TCR beta CDR3 regions. TCR CDR3 regions were first amplified by RT-PCR with HTBI primers. MiXCR, run by TCRdb on the multiplex PCR reads, gives a single entry per CDR3 protein. The table has 500,000 to 750,000 distinct CDR3 sequences, around 16% seen once. This clonotype has ten or more counts. Its antigen remains unidentified. This chain links TRBV20-1 with TRBJ2-7; D gene unclear. Sequenced input: blood. The clonotype was recovered from a woman aged 25-40 years with Graves' hyperthyroidism. The CDR3 DNA reads TGCAGTGCTAGCGGCAGATCCTACGAGCAGTACTTC. Its protein is CSASGRSYEQYF.